The 14 T cell receptor beta chains reported below all come from one sample, sequenced in a study of T cell repertoires in cytomegalovirus infection. In TCRdb, the reads were re-called with MiXCR into one record per CDR3 protein. This sample has roughly 760,000 distinct CDR3 sequences; approximately 34% occur once, and the top ten carry around 2.6%. The sample taken for sequencing was PBMCs. The receptors stem from a human donor in good health (CMV status not recorded). Some clones in this sample may be carry-over from other donors' samples.

The table lists this clonotype with a few counts. This rearrangement joins TRBV12-3 or TRBV12-4 to TRBJ2-5; TRBD1 matches at 9 bases. The CDR3 consists of 14 residues. Germline trimming cut 6 bases from V and 4 bases from J; bases unmatched to any gene: 6. Here the CDR3 DNA reads TGTGCCAGCAGGATGACAGGGGGTAGAGAGACCCAGTACTTC. Amino acids: CASRMTGGRETQYF.

The rearrangement links TRBV25-1 to TRBJ2-1; 9 nucleotides align to TRBD1. V was pared by 7 bases and J by 2 bases, with 9 bases of the junction left unmatched. The germline V gene encodes CDR1 MGHDK and CDR2 SYGVNS. This CDR3 is built from 16 residues. The CDR3 here is CASKTEDRGPYNEQFF. The CDR3 region has the DNA TGTGCCAGCAAAACAGAGGACAGGGGCCCCTACAATGAGCAGTTCTTC. Complete variable domain (other parts from reference TRBV25-1 and TRBJ2-1): EADIYQTPRYLVIGTGKKITLECSQTMGHDKMYWYQQDPGMELHLIHYSYGVNSTEKGDLSSESTVSRIRTEHFPLTLESARPSHTSQYLCASKTEDRGPYNEQFFGPGTRLTVL.

The CDR3 DNA follows: TGTGCCAGCAGCAAACGGGAAAGGGGGTCCGCATTCACTGAAGCTTTCTTT. Translation: CASSKRERGSAFTEAFF. The chain combines TRBV28 with TRBJ1-1; TRBD1 might be the D (6 bases). V lost 6 bases and J 4 bases, leaving 24 bases between the germline ends. Germline CDR1 reads MDHEN; CDR2 reads SYDVKM. The CDR3 covers 17 residues.

This clonotype was seen a few times. This chain joins TRBV28 and TRBJ1-5; the D gene is possibly TRBD1 (5 bases). CDR3 length: 13 amino acids. Trimming took off 7 bases at V and 5 bases at J, with 12 bases between the two ends. Germline V gives CDR1 MDHEN, CDR2 SYDVKM. The DNA of the CDR3 is TGTGCCAGCACTCTTCTCAGGGATCAGCCCCAGCATTTT. Encoded protein: CASTLLRDQPQHF.

In nucleotides, the CDR3 is TGTGCCAGCAGTCCCCGGGACGCAGGTGGCGAGCAGTACTTC. It codes for CASSPRDAGGEQYF. This chain uses TRBV28 with TRBJ2-7; possibly TRBD1 or TRBD2 for D (5 bases each). Per germline, CDR1 MDHEN and CDR2 SYDVKM. This CDR3 has 14 amino acids. V was shortened by 5 bases and J by 6 bases, with 17 bases between the two germline ends.

V is TRBV7-6 and J is TRBJ1-1, with D uncertain. Trimming took off 4 bases at V and 0 bases at J, with 12 bases between the two ends. CDR3 length: 15 residues. The V gene's germline CDR1 is SGHVS and CDR2 FNYEAQ. CDR3 loop: CASSSEGRLNTEAFF. In nucleotides, the CDR3 is TGTGCCAGCAGCTCCGAGGGCAGGTTGAACACTGAAGCTTTCTTT.

The CDR3, as DNA: TGTGCCAGCGTGGGGGGCGGATTCAATGAGCAGTTCTTC. Amino acids: CASVGGGFNEQFF. The chain joins TRBV28 to TRBJ2-1; the D gene could be TRBD1 or TRBD2 (6 bases each). Germline V gene data show CDR1 as MDHEN and CDR2 as SYDVKM. V lost 8 bases and J lost 6, with 14 bases in between. The CDR3 spans 13 residues.

The genes are TRBV23-1 and TRBJ2-3; D unresolved. TRBV23-1 qualifies as an ORF whose function is uncertain. The CDR3 loop spans 14 amino acids. V was clipped by 4 bases and J by 1 base, with 9 bases between them. Written as DNA, the CDR3 is TGCGCCAGCAGTCTAATAAGTCGCACAGATACGCAGTATTTT. It translates to CASSLISRTDTQYF.

This sequence joins TRBV6-5 and TRBJ1-5, with D perhaps TRBD1 (5 bases). This CDR3 has 15 amino acids. V shed 0 bases and J shed 6 bases, with 12 bases lying between them. Per germline, CDR1 MNHEY and CDR2 SVGAGI. Written as DNA, the CDR3 is TGTGCCAGCAGTTACTCGTCAGGGTCTGGTCAGCCCCAGCATTTT. Translating gives CASSYSSGSGQPQHF.

The rearrangement joins TRBV5-1 to TRBJ2-3, with 7 nucleotides matching TRBD2. V shed 1 base, J shed 2 bases, and the junction held 4 bases outside the gene matches. The CDR3 extends over 15 amino acids. CDR1 is SGHRS and CDR2 is YFSETQ in the germline V gene. This chain's CDR3 is CASSLRGVYTDTQYF. For the CDR3, the DNA is TGCGCCAGCAGCTTGCGGGGGGTGTACACAGATACGCAGTATTTT.

The chain couples TRBV10-1 to TRBJ2-3, with D hard to call. This CDR3 spans 13 amino acids. The V end was cut by 2 bases, the J end by 4 bases, with 7 bases between. Germline assignment: CDR1 WNHNN and CDR2 SYGVQD (reference sequence). CDR3 loop: CASSERSPDTQYF. CDR3 coding DNA: TGCGCCAGCAGTGAGAGGAGCCCAGATACGCAGTATTTT.

This clonotype was observed a few times. J is TRBJ1-6 and V is TRBV28; D ambiguous. V was shortened by 5 bases and J by 4 bases, with 9 bases between the two germline ends. Germline V gene lookup returns CDR1 MDHEN and CDR2 SYDVKM. This CDR3 has 14 residues. The CDR3 here is CASSARQYNSPLHF. CDR3 bases: TGTGCCAGCAGTGCCCGACAATATAATTCACCCCTCCACTTT.

This chain links TRBV27 with TRBJ1-2, with no clear D. Between the trimmed V and J ends, which lost 6 bases and 4 bases, there was a span of 21 bases. The CDR3 runs to 16 residues. In germline, CDR1 is MNHEY, CDR2 SMNVEV (reference sequence). CDR3 coding DNA: TGTGCCAGCAGCCTAGACCGCCGGGCGATCTTCTATGGCTACACCTTC. Amino acid sequence: CASSLDRRAIFYGYTF.

The chain carries TRBV2 and TRBJ2-1; TRBD2 matches at 7 bases. The CDR3 loop spans 15 amino acids. V was clipped by 7 bases and J by 5 bases; unmatched bases: 11. CDR1 is SNHLY and CDR2 is FYNNEI in the germline V gene. The CDR3 sequence is CASKASLAVNNEQFF. DNA of the CDR3: TGTGCCAGCAAAGCAAGCCTAGCGGTAAACAATGAGCAGTTCTTC.